This TCR beta chain came from a study of T-cell memory formation after mild COVID-19. This CDR3 has 11 residues. Germline V gene lookup returns CDR1 SQVTM and CDR2 ANQGSEA. Deletions cut 6 bases from V and 5 bases from J, with 8 bases between. TCRdb re-derived calls from the 5' RACE reads in MiXCR, one entry per CDR3 protein. The sample lists about 270,000 distinct CDR3 sequences, around 15% occurring once. The TCR originated in a man aged 18-30 years who had mild COVID-19 (a few samples of this study predate the infection). Cell type and time point are not known. The sample comprised PBMCs or a T cell subset sorted from them (not recorded which). The rearrangement joins TRBV29-1 to TRBJ2-1; D unclear. The CDR3 loop reads CSVDIDNEQFF. The DNA for the CDR3 is TGCAGCGTCGACATAGACAATGAGCAGTTCTTC.